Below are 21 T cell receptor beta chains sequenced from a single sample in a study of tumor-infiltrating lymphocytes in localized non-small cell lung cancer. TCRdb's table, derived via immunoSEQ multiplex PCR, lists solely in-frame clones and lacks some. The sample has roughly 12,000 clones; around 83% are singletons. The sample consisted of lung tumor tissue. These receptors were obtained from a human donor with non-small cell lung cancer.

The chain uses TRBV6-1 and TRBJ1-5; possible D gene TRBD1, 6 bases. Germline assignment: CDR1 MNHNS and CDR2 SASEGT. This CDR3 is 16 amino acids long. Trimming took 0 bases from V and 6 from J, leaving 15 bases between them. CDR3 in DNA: TGTGCCAGCAGTGAAGCGTCAGGGGTCTTTAGTCAGCCCCAGCATTTT. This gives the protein CASSEASGVFSQPQHF.

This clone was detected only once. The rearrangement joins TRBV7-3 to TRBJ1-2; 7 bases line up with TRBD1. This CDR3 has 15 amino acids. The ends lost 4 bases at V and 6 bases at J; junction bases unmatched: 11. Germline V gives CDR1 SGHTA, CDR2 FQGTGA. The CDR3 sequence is CASSYTGTVVDGYTF. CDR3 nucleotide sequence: TGTGCCAGCAGCTACACCGGGACAGTGGTTGATGGCTACACCTTC. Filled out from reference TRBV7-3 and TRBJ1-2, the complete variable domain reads GAGVSQTPSNKVTEKGKYVELRCDPISGHTALYWYRQSLGQGPEFLIYFQGTGAADDSGLPNDRFFAVRPEGSVSTLKIQRTERGDSAVYLCASSYTGTVVDGYTFGSGTRLTVV.

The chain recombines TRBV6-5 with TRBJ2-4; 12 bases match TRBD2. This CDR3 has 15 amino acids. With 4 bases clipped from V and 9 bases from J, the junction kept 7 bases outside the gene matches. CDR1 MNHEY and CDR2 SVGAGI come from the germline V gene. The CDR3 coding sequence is TGTGCCAGCAGTTCGGGACTAGCGGGTCGTGCCATTCAGTACTTC. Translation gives CASSSGLAGRAIQYF.

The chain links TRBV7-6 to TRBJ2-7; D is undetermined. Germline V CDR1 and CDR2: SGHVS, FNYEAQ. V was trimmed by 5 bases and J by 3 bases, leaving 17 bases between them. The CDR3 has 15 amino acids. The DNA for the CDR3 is TGTGCCAGCAGCCAGTCTGGGGTTTCCAACTACGAGCAGTACTTC. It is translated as CASSQSGVSNYEQYF.

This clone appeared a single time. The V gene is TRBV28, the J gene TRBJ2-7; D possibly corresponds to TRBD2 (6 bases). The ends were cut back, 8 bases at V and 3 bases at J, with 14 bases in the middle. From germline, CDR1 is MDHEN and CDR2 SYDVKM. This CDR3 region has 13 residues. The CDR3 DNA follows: TGTGCCAGCCAAGGCGCGGGGAACTACGAGCAGTACTTC. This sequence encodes CASQGAGNYEQYF.

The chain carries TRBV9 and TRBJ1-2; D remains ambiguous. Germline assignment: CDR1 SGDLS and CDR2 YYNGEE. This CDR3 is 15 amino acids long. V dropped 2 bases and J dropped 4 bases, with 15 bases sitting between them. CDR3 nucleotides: TGTGCCAGCAGCGTTTCAGCCTACCTGGGCTATGGCTACACCTTC. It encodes CASSVSAYLGYGYTF.

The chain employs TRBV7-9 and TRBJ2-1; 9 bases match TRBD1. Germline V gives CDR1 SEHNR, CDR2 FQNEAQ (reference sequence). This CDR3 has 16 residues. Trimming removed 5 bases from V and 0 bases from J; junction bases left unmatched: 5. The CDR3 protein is CASSTTTGGSYNEQFF. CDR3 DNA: TGTGCCAGCAGCACCACGACAGGGGGCTCCTACAATGAGCAGTTCTTC.

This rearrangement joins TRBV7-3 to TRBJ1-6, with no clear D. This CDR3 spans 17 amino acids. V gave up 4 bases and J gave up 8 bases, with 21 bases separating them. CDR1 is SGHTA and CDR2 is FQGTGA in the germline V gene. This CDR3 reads CASSSPGVRARDSPLHF. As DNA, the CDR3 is TGTGCCAGCAGCTCACCTGGGGTACGGGCGAGAGATTCACCCCTCCACTTT.

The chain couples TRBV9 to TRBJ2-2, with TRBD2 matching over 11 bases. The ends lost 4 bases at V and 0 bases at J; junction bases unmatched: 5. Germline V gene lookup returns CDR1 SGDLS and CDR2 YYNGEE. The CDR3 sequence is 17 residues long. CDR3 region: CASSFRLAGSNTGELFF. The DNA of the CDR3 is TGTGCCAGCAGCTTCCGACTAGCGGGATCGAACACCGGGGAGCTGTTTTTT.

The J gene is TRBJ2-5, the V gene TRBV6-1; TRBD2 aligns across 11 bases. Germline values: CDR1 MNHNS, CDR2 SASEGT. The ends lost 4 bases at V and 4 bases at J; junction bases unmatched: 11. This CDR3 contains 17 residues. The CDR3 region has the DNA TGTGCCAGCAGTGTGATGATAGCGGGAGGGTTGCGAGAGACCCAGTACTTC. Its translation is CASSVMIAGGLRETQYF.

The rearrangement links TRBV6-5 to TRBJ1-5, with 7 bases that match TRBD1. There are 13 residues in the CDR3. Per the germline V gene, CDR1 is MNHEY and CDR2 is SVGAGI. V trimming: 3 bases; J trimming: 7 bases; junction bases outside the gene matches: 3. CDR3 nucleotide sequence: TGTGCCAGCAGTTATCAGGGGGGGCAGCCCCAGCATTTT. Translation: CASSYQGGQPQHF.

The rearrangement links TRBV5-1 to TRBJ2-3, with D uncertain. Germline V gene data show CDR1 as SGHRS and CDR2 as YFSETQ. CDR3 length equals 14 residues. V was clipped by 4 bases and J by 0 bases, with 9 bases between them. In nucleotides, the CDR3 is TGCGCCAGCAGCCCCCCGGACAGCACAGATACGCAGTATTTT. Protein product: CASSPPDSTDTQYF. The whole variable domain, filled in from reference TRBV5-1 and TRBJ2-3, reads KAGVTQTPRYLIKTRGQQVTLSCSPISGHRSVSWYQQTPGQGLQFLFEYFSETQRNKGNFPGRFSGRQFSNSRSEMNVSTLELGDSALYLCASSPPDSTDTQYFGPGTRLTVL.

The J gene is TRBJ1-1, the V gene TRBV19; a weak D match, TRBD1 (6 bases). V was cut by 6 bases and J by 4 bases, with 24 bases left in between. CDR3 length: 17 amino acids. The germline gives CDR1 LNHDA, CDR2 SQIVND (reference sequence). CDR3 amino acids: CASSPFLWDNEGTEAFF. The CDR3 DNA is TGTGCCAGTAGCCCCTTCCTCTGGGACAACGAAGGCACTGAAGCTTTCTTT.

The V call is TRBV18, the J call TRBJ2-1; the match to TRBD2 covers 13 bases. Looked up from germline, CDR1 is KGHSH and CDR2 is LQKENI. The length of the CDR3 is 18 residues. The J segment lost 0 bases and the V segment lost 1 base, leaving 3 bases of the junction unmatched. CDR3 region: CASSPRTSGSSSYNEQFF. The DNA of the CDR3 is TGTGCCAGCTCACCACGGACTAGCGGGAGTAGCTCCTACAATGAGCAGTTCTTC. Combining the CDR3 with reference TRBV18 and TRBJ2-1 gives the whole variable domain NAGVMQNPRHLVRRRGQEARLRCSPMKGHSHVYWYRQLPEEGLKFMVYLQKENIIDESGMPKERFSAEFPKEGPSILRIQQVVRGDSAAYFCASSPRTSGSSSYNEQFFGPGTRLTVL.

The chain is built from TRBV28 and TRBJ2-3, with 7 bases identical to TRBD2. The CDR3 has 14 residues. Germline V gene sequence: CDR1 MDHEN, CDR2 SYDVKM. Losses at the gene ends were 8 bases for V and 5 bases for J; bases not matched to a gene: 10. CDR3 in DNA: TGTGCCAGCCAATGGCGGGAGTCGTTAGATACGCAGTATTTT. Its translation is CASQWRESLDTQYF.

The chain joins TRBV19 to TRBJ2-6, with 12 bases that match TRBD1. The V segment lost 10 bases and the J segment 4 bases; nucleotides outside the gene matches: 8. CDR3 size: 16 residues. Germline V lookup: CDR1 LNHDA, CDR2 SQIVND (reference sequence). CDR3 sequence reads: CATRGQGAVGANVLTF. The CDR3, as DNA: TGTGCCACCCGGGGACAGGGGGCGGTAGGGGCCAACGTCCTGACTTTC.

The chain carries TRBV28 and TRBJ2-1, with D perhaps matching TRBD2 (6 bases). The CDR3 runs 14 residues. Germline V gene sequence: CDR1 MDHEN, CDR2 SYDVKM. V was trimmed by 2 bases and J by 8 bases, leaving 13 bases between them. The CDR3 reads CASSLGQLADEQFF. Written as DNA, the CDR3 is TGTGCCAGCAGTTTAGGGCAACTAGCAGATGAGCAGTTCTTC.

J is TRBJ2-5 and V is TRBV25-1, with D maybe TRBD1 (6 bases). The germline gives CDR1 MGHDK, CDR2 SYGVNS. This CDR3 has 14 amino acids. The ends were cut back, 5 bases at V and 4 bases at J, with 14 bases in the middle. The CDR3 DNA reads TGTGCCAGCAGTATCACAGGGACCCGAGAGACCCAGTACTTC. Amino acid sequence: CASSITGTRETQYF.

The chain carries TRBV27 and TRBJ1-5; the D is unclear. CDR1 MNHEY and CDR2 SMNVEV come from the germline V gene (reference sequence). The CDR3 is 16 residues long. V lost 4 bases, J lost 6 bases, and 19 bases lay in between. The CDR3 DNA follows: TGTGCCAGCAGTTCCCTCCTTATGGGAAAGACTCAGCCCCAGCATTTT. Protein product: CASSSLLMGKTQPQHF.

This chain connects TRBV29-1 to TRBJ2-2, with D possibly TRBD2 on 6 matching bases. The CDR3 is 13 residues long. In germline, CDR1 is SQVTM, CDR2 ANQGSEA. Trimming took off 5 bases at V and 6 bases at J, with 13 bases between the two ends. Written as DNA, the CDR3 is TGCAGCGTTAAGCAGGGAGGAGCCGGGGAGCTGTTTTTT. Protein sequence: CSVKQGGAGELFF.

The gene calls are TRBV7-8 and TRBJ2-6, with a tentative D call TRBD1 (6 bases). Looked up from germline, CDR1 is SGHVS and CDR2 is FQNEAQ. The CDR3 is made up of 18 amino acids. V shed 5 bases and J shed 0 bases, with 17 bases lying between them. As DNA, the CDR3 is TGTGCCAGCAGCACCTTACAGGGTGTGGGCTCTGGGGCCAACGTCCTGACTTTC. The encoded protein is CASSTLQGVGSGANVLTF. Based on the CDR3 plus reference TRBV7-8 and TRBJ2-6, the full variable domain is GAGVSQSPRYKVAKRGQDVALRCDPISGHVSLFWYQQALGQGPEFLTYFQNEAQLDKSGLPSDRFFAERPEGSVSTLKIQRTQQEDSAVYLCASSTLQGVGSGANVLTFGAGSRLTVL.